This entry is about one T cell receptor beta chain. Its target is not known. Isolating PBMCs gave at least 6 million of these cells per sample. The data belong to a study of blood T cells in healthy people across ages. Notes on the study in general: There was no known CMV status for donors, so expanded clonotype changes were possibly confounded. It was found that TCR beta diversity correlated strongly with the percentage of naive T cells.

The CDR3 sequence is 15 residues long. V shed 0 bases and J shed 2 bases, with 8 bases lying between them. Germline CDR1 reads GTSNPN; CDR2 reads SVGIG (reference sequence). With a J-beta primer mix and a sample-barcoded 5' primer, a second PCR ran about 6 to 11 cycles. TCRdb reprocessed the 5' RACE reads via MiXCR and lists one record per CDR3 protein. The sample yields 1.5 million to 2 million distinct CDR3 sequences, 39% seen once. The sequence came from a human donor in good health. The chain couples TRBV30 to TRBJ2-6; D is undetermined. Source material: blood. The CDR3 loop reads CAWSVTRPGANVLTF. The CDR3 bases are TGTGCCTGGAGTGTGACCAGGCCTGGGGCCAACGTCCTGACTTTC.